This entry describes one T cell receptor beta chain. Its antigen is unknown. There are no base qualities to consult, and no much larger clone falls within one base. TCRbeta CDR3 regions were amplified from genomic DNA using the immunoSEQ Assay, a bias-controlled multiplex PCR. The original methods were these. The number of nucleated cells in each sample was estimated by amplification of reference gene primers within the assay. To quantify the absolute abundance of each unique TCRbeta CDR3 rearrangement, sequence reads were collapsed and filtered. For each sample, productive Simpson clonality was calculated as the square root of Simpson's diversity index across productive rearrangements. TCRdb took this table from immuneACCESS and kept in-frame rearrangements with V and J called. Such tables lack part of the clones; where checked against another copy, unresolved V genes explain under half of the gap, and the rest is unexplained. The V and J calls and clone size were taken over from that table, and D and trimming were inferred from the DNA. The table for this sample lists 350,000 to 450,000 clones; roughly nine tenths of them were counted only once. The ten largest clones represent more than 0.85% of the sample.

Based on the germline V gene, the CDR1 and CDR2 sequences are MGHDK and SYGVNS. V is pared back by 4 bases and J by 8 bases, with 12 bases lying between the germline termini. From the cysteine up to the phenylalanine, the CDR3 has a length of 13 residues. Just the 39-base CDR3 DNA is kept, in frame starting at base 1. The sample originates from a study of blood T cell repertoires in COVID-19 (dated by TCRdb to 2018 to 2020). In terms of the full investigation: Samples from collaborators originated in the United States, Italy and Spain and spanned both the acute and convalescent phases of COVID-19. The prospective study material was composed of cDNA or gDNA derived from T cells, B-cell-depleted T cells, or PBMCs. Deeply sampled blood TCRbeta repertoires from subjects exposed to, actively infected with, or recovered from COVID-19 were included in the dataset. The repertoires were made available in a free public database intended to serve as a resource for research on the immune response to SARS-CoV-2. The samples were drawn from two sources: the first 160 participants of the ongoing ImmuneRACE study, and 1,000 to 1,500 subjects contributed by 6 global collaborators. Nearly every sample came with metadata listing a de-identified subject ID, COVID-19 status, age in years and sex. Where available, HLA class I and class II types were obtained from metadata supplied by the sample provider rather than from assay-based typing.

Participants in the prospective study were enrolled through a virtual design, were aged about 18 to 89 years, and lived in about two dozen United States geographic areas. In the prospective study, cohorts were assigned on the basis of participant-reported clinical history obtained from a screening survey and a study questionnaire. Exposed participants were defined as having been in contact with someone with a PCR-confirmed or clinician-diagnosed COVID-19 case within 2 weeks of study entry. Mobile phlebotomists in the prospective study collected whole blood, serum and a nasopharyngeal or oropharyngeal swab from every participant. Prospective study participants could optionally give additional blood draws and questionnaires over an approximately two-month period. Before DNA extraction, prospective study blood samples were shipped either frozen or at room temperature. On the study overall, not on this receptor specifically: How much clinical and demographic metadata was included differed by source and by participant, and the metadata was provided uncurated.

The receptor chain draws on TRBV25-1 and TRBJ2-1, with a tentative D gene TRBD1 over 6 matching bases. The sample consisted of PBMCs or T cells enriched from blood (not recorded which). This sequence originates from a woman in her thirties or forties who had been exposed to COVID-19. CDR3 region: CASSATDSHEQFF. The DNA sequence follows: TGTGCCAGCAGTGCGACGGACAGCCATGAGCAGTTCTTC.